The rows below give T cell receptor beta chains drawn from one sample of a study of blood T cells in healthy people across ages. One entry per CDR3 protein results from TCRdb running MiXCR on the 5' RACE reads. The sample has fewer than 900,000 distinct CDR3 sequences, approximately 35% seen once. The material sequenced was blood. The receptors were gathered from a man aged 18 to 30 in good health. Each CDR3 is given with its conserved first and last residue. D genes are given only for firm matches. The size entry is marked missing in some rows and otherwise reads once, few, many or a size class.

>NA|TRBV21-1|TRBJ2-5|once
TGTGCCAGCAGCATACTGGGGACTAGCGGCCACAATGAGCAGTACTTC
CASSILGTSGHNEQYF
>NA|TRBV12-3/TRBV12-4|TRBJ2-5|many
TGTGCCAGCAGTTTAGCTGGGAGCAGGGCTGGGGAGACCCAGTACTTC
CASSLAGSRAGETQYF
>NA|TRBV7-3|TRBJ2-2|few
TGTGCCAGCAGCCCGTTACCGAACACCGGGGAGCTGTTTTTT
CASSPLPNTGELFF
>NA|TRBV11-2|TRBJ2-3|NA
TGTGCCAGCACCCGGAAGATTCAACAGGGGGTTGGGGCGGGGGTGGGCACAGATACGCAGTATTTT
CASTRKIQQGVGAGVGTDTQYF
>TRBD1|TRBV5-6|TRBJ2-7|NA
TGTGCCAGCAGCCTGTGGGGACAGGGGTTCTACGAGCAGTACTTC
CASSLWGQGFYEQYF
>NA|TRBV21-1|TRBJ2-5|many
TGTGCCAGCAGCAAGGAGACCCAGTACTTC
CASSKETQYF
>NA|TRBV29-1|TRBJ1-2|many
TGCAGCGTTGAGCTGAACTATGGCTACACCTTC
CSVELNYGYTF
>NA|TRBV5-1|TRBJ1-1|few
TGCGCCAGCAGCTTGGATATCAGGGTAACGAACACTGAAGCTTTCTTT
CASSLDIRVTNTEAFF
>TRBD1|TRBV25-1|TRBJ2-4|NA
TGTGCCAGCAGTGAAGAAGGGACAGGTACCAAAAACATTCAGTACTTC
CASSEEGTGTKNIQYF
>NA|TRBV28|TRBJ2-7|once
TGTGCCAGCAGAGAGGGGGGGGACTACGAGCAGTACTTC
CASREGGDYEQYF
>NA|TRBV3-1|TRBJ2-3|few
TGTGCCAGCAGCCATTCTGACGATACGCAGTATTTT
CASSHSDDTQYF
>TRBD1|TRBV20-1|TRBJ1-2|many
TGCAGTGCTAGAAAGGGGGCCGGCTATGGCTACACCTTC
CSARKGAGYGYTF
>NA|TRBV5-1|TRBJ2-5|NA
TGCGCCAGCAGCTTGGAGGAGTACCAAGAGACCCAGTACTTC
CASSLEEYQETQYF
>NA|TRBV7-9|TRBJ2-3|few
TGTGCCAGCACCAAAGGACGGACTAGCACAGATACGCAGTATTTT
CASTKGRTSTDTQYF
>NA|TRBV27|TRBJ1-6|once
TGTGCCAGCAGTTTATCGACAACAGTATCTATAATTTCACCCCTCCACTTT
CASSLSTTVSIISPLHF
>NA|TRBV15|TRBJ2-3|NA
TGTGCCACCAGCAGAGAATCCCGGATTACAGATACGCAGTATTTT
CATSRESRITDTQYF
>NA|TRBV11-1|TRBJ2-1|NA
TGTGCCAGCAGCTTAGCTAGGGGGGCGCGCTATGAGCAGTTCTTC
CASSLARGARYEQFF
>NA|TRBV12-3/TRBV12-4|TRBJ1-2|few
TGTGCCAGCAGTTTAGGTCTCGGGGGTAGTGGCTACACCTTC
CASSLGLGGSGYTF
>TRBD2|TRBV4-3|TRBJ2-1|NA
TGCGCCAGCAGCCCCGTTGGGGGGGGTAACAATGAGCAGTTCTTC
CASSPVGGGNNEQFF
>TRBD2|TRBV7-7|TRBJ2-1|few
TGTGCTAGCAGCTCCATCCCTCTTGCGGGGGGACTTCAGGGTGAGCAGTTCTTC
CASSSIPLAGGLQGEQFF
>TRBD1|TRBV20-1|TRBJ1-6|NA
TGCAGTGCTGTCACAGGGGTAAGGTCACCCCTCCACTTT
CSAVTGVRSPLHF
>NA|TRBV20-1|TRBJ2-4|NA
TGCAGTGCTAGAGCCCCATACGGTGAAAACATTCAGTACTTC
CSARAPYGENIQYF
>NA|TRBV20-1|TRBJ2-7|NA
TGCAGTGCTAGTTTGGGGGTCGATTCCTACGAGCAGTACTTC
CSASLGVDSYEQYF
>NA|TRBV20-1|TRBJ2-3|NA
TGCGGTGCTCAAGGACAGTCAACAGATACGCAGTATTTT
CGAQGQSTDTQYF
>TRBD1|TRBV6-2/TRBV6-3|TRBJ1-1|few
TGTGCCAGCAGTTACCCCGGACAGGGGAAAGCTTTCTTT
CASSYPGQGKAFF
>NA|TRBV20-1|TRBJ2-3|NA
TGCAGTGCTCGTACACAGGGCAGAGTTGTAGATACGCAGTATTTT
CSARTQGRVVDTQYF
>NA|TRBV25-1|TRBJ2-5|few
TGTGCCAGCAGTGAAAGCAGGGCCCTCCAAGAGACCCAGTACTTC
CASSESRALQETQYF
>TRBD2|TRBV6-5|TRBJ2-1|once
TGTGCCAGCGTCCCGGGAGCGGGGGGCTCCAATGAGCAGTTCTTC
CASVPGAGGSNEQFF
>NA|TRBV27|TRBJ1-4|NA
TGTGCCGCAGGGACGCCTAATGAAAAACTGTTTTTT
CAAGTPNEKLFF
>NA|TRBV29-1|TRBJ2-1|many
TGCAGCGTCGACGGAATATCCTACAATGAGCAGTTCTTC
CSVDGISYNEQFF
>TRBD2|TRBV7-2|TRBJ2-3|few
TGTGCCAGCAGCTCCCTGGGGGGGACGGCAGATACGCAGTATTTT
CASSSLGGTADTQYF
>NA|TRBV7-9|TRBJ1-6|NA
TGTGCCAGCAGCTTCGGGACCAAAAATTCACCCCTCCACTTT
CASSFGTKNSPLHF
>NA|TRBV13|TRBJ2-7|NA
TGTGCCAGCAGCGTAAAACCGAGCTCCTACGAGCAGTACTTC
CASSVKPSSYEQYF
>NA|TRBV20-1|TRBJ2-7|many
TGCAGTGCTAGGGACAGACCGAGCTCCTACGAGCAGTACTTC
CSARDRPSSYEQYF
>NA|TRBV12-3/TRBV12-4|TRBJ1-5|many
TGTGCCAGCAGTTTGTCCAACAATCAGCCCCAGCATTTT
CASSLSNNQPQHF
>TRBD2|TRBV5-5|TRBJ2-1|many
TGTGCCAGCAGCGATAGGAGCGGGAACTCCTACAATGAGCAGTTCTTC
CASSDRSGNSYNEQFF
>NA|TRBV20-1|TRBJ2-5|few
TGCAGTGCGAGGTCCGGGGGCCAAGAGACCCAGTACTTC
CSARSGGQETQYF
>TRBD2|TRBV6-6|TRBJ2-5|NA
TGTGCCAGCCGGCGGCTAGCGGGGGAAGAGACCCAGTACTTC
CASRRLAGEETQYF
>NA|TRBV20-1|TRBJ2-1|once
TGCAGTGCTAGTCGCGGGGGCACCTCCTCCTACAATGAGCAGTTCTTC
CSASRGGTSSYNEQFF
>NA|TRBV10-3|TRBJ1-1|NA
TGTGCCATCAGTGAGTCGGGGGACGGGGACACTGAAGCTTTCTTT
CAISESGDGDTEAFF
>NA|TRBV7-2|TRBJ1-2|few
TGTGCCAGCAGCGGGGGACCGCGGGCAACTAACTATGGCTACACCTTC
CASSGGPRATNYGYTF
>TRBD1|TRBV10-3|TRBJ2-1|few
TGTGCCATACGACGGGGCGATCCGATGGGACAGTACAATGAGCAGTTCTTC
CAIRRGDPMGQYNEQFF
>TRBD2|TRBV20-1|TRBJ2-3|NA
TGCAGCGCAACCGGGACTAGCGGGGGAAGCACAGATACGCAGTATTTT
CSATGTSGGSTDTQYF
>NA|TRBV6-6|TRBJ2-3|few
TGTGCCAGCAGTTACTTGGCGCAGGGCCCCGATACGCAGTATTTT
CASSYLAQGPDTQYF
>NA|TRBV14|TRBJ2-3|few
TGTGCCAGCAGCCAAATTGGAAGTGGGAGCACAGATACGCAGTATTTT
CASSQIGSGSTDTQYF
>NA|TRBV20-1|TRBJ1-4|NA
TGCAGTGCTACTGTAGGGAAGGAAAAACTGTTTTTT
CSATVGKEKLFF
>NA|TRBV5-1|TRBJ2-1|NA
TGCGCCAGCAGCTTCAGGGTTGGGGAGACCCAGTTCTTC
CASSFRVGETQFF
>NA|TRBV12-3/TRBV12-4|TRBJ2-5|NA
TGTGCCAGCAGTTTGGTAGTCTTGGGGGACTCCAGGAATGAGCAGTACTTC
CASSLVVLGDSRNEQYF
>TRBD1|TRBV28|TRBJ1-5|few
TGTGCCAGCAGTCCCCGGACAGGTTGGGACCAGCCCCAGCATTTT
CASSPRTGWDQPQHF
>NA|TRBV7-8|TRBJ2-2|many
TGTGCCAGCAGCTTTTACCAAATTTCGGTGACGAACACCGGGGAGCTGTTTTTT
CASSFYQISVTNTGELFF
>NA|TRBV6-2/TRBV6-3|TRBJ1-1|few
TGTGCCAGCAGTTCCGACAAGAACACTGAAGCTTTCTTT
CASSSDKNTEAFF
>TRBD1|TRBV12-3/TRBV12-4|TRBJ1-2|many
TGTGCCAGCAGTTTTGGGTTCACAGGGGCCTATGGCTACACCTTC
CASSFGFTGAYGYTF
>NA|TRBV5-5|TRBJ2-2|NA
TGTGCCAGCAGCAGGGGTCCGGGCCAAACCGGGGAGCTGTTTTTT
CASSRGPGQTGELFF